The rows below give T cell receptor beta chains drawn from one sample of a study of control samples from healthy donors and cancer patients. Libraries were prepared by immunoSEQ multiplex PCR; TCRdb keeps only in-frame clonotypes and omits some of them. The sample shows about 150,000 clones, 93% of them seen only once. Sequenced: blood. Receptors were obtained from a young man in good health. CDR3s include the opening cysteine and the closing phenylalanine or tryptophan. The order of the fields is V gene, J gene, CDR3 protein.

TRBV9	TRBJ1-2	CASVGQKDGYTF
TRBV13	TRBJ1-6	CASSFRQGYSPLHF
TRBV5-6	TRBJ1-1	CASSLSVDEAFF
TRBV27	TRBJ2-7	CASSFGGTPSRGEQYF
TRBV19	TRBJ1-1	CASTYRGRGYTEAFF
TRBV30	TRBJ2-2	CAWSVILAGGPLVTGELFF
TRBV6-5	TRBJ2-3	CASSRLGTDTQYF
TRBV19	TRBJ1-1	CASSIWQTMNTEAFF
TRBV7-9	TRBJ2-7	CASSLSRDRGPYEQYF
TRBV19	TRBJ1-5	CASTPGSSNQPQHF
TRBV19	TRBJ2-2	CASRGGAAGELFF
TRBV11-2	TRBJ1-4	CARGALVEELFF
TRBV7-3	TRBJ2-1	CASSSARAGDPRSSYNEQFF
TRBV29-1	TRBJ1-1	CSVEVQGGTEAFF
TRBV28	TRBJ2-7	CASRRGNGIGEQYF
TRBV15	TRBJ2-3	CATSRDGAGGPDTQYF
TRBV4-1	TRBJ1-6	CASSQFGQGLNSPLHF
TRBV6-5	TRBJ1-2	CASSLTQSYRYTF
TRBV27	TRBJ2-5	CASRVDRGEEETQYF
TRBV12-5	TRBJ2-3	CASGLPGLAGTDTQYF
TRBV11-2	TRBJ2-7	CASSLGLAGNYEQYF
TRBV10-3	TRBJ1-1	CAISVRGTEAFF
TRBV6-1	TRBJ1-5	CASSDVKREGQPQHF
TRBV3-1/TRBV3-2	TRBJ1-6	CASSHGTVNSPLHF
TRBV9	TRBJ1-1	CASSEQPNTEAFF
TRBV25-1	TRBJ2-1	CASRGGPSYNEQFF
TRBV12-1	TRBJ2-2	CASSPKGRKAGATGELFF
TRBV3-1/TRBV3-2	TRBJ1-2	CASSLSSVGQGYGYTF
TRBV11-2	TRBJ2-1	CASSLIVRTGPYNEQFF
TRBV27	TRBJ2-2	CASSLFSLNTGELFF
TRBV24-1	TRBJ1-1	CATRGHTNTEAFF
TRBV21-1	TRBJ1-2	CASRKEGGDGYRYTF
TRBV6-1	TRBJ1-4	CASSGAGRGGTNEKLFF
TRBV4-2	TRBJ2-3	CASSPRWGRALDTQYF
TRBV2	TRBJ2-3	CASSETWTGEYEDTQYF
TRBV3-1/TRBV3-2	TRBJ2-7	CASSQGTGGDEQYF
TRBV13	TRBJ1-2	CASSSPNYGYTF
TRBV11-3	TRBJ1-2	CASSTSGTVEYYGYTF
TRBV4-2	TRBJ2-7	CASSQETGGAVYEQYF
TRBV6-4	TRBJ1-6	CASSDGRYNSPLHF
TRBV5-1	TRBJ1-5	CASSFGQADQPQHF
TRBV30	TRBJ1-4	CAWSVGSVEKLFF
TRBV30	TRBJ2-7	CAYLGQGGSYEQYF